A selection of T cell receptor beta chains follows, all from one sample in a study of blood T cell repertoires in COVID-19. TCRdb's table, derived via immunoSEQ multiplex PCR, lists solely in-frame clones and lacks some. The data hold some 37,000 clones, with just over 90% observed a single time. Sequenced: peripheral blood. All receptors derive from a human donor in a cohort sampled during active COVID-19. The CDR3 runs from the conserved cysteine through the conserved F or W. Fields, in order: V gene, clone size, J gene, D gene, CDR3 DNA, CDR3 protein. D genes are given only for firm matches. Not all rows give a size; the values are once, few, many and, for expanded clones, a class.

>TRBV7-8|.|TRBJ2-5|TRBD2
TGTGCCAGCAGCTTAGGGCGGGCGCGGGGGGGACCTCGGGCAATGGGCCAGTACTTC
CASSLGRARGGPRAMGQYF
>TRBV11-2|.|TRBJ1-4|TRBD1
TGTGCCAGCAGTCCGGGACAGCGTAATGAAAAACTGTTTTTT
CASSPGQRNEKLFF
>TRBV7-7|.|TRBJ2-2|TRBD2
TGTGCCAGCAGCCCAATGGGACTAGCGGGAGTAGCCGGGGAGCTGTTTTTT
CASSPMGLAGVAGELFF
>TRBV21-1|.|TRBJ2-3|.
TGTGCCAGCAGCAAAGCGCTTAGTTCCCCTACTAGAACAGATACGCAGTATTTT
CASSKALSSPTRTDTQYF
>TRBV6-5|.|TRBJ2-2|TRBD1
TGTGCCAGCAGACCGGGACAGGGAACCGGGGAGCTGTTTTTT
CASRPGQGTGELFF
>TRBV7-2|.|TRBJ2-1|TRBD2
TGTGCCAGCAGCTTAGTTCCAGCGGGAGGGCCGTCGGATGAGCAGTTCTTC
CASSLVPAGGPSDEQFF
>TRBV4-1|.|TRBJ1-1|TRBD1
TGCGCCAGCAGCCAAGGTGGAAGGGGGCGACGGACTGAAGCTTTCTTT
CASSQGGRGRRTEAFF
>TRBV21-1|.|TRBJ2-1|.
TGTGCCAGCAGCAGCGGCACAAAACCGAATGAGCAGTTCTTC
CASSSGTKPNEQFF
>TRBV10-3|.|TRBJ1-2|TRBD1
TGTGCCATCAGTGAGTCGATTGGGTCTCCGACAGGGGTAGGCTACACCTTC
CAISESIGSPTGVGYTF
>TRBV7-8|.|TRBJ2-1|TRBD2
TGTGCCAGCAGCTTCGGACTAGCGCAGTATGAGCAGTTCTTC
CASSFGLAQYEQFF
>TRBV6-5|.|TRBJ1-6|.
TGTGCCAGCAGCCCCCCGGGGGGCAGGAATTCACCCCTCCACTTT
CASSPPGGRNSPLHF
>TRBV25-1|.|TRBJ2-7|.
TGTGCCAGCAGTTTGCCCGGCGGCAACTACGAGCAGTACTTC
CASSLPGGNYEQYF
>TRBV28|.|TRBJ2-7|TRBD1
TGTGCCAGCAGACCCACCGGGACAGGGAAATACGAGCAGTACTTC
CASRPTGTGKYEQYF
>TRBV28|.|TRBJ2-7|TRBD1
TGTGCCAGCAGTTCGCACCAGCGGACAGGGGGGTTATACGAGCAGTACTTC
CASSSHQRTGGLYEQYF
>TRBV18|.|TRBJ1-1|.
TGTGCCAGCTCACCATTGGACGAGGGTGCTACTGAAGCTTTCTTT
CASSPLDEGATEAFF
>TRBV5-1|.|TRBJ2-7|TRBD2
TGCGCCAGCAGTCCTGGACTAGCGGGATACTCCTACGAGCAGTACTTC
CASSPGLAGYSYEQYF
>TRBV30|.|TRBJ2-7|.
TGTGCCTGGAGTGTTAACAGGGTGGTCCACGAGCAGTACTTC
CAWSVNRVVHEQYF
>TRBV18|.|TRBJ2-7|TRBD2
TGTGCCAGCTCTCCTTCCGGACTAGCGGGACCCACCTACGAGCAGTACTTC
CASSPSGLAGPTYEQYF
>TRBV28|.|TRBJ2-1|TRBD2
TGTGCCAGCAGCTTTCCGAGACTAGCGGGGTCAAGCTCCTACAATGAGCAGTTCTTC
CASSFPRLAGSSSYNEQFF
>TRBV15|.|TRBJ2-7|TRBD2
TGTGCCACCAGACTAGCGGGAGGGGAGACCTACGAGCAGTACTTC
CATRLAGGETYEQYF
>TRBV7-9|.|TRBJ1-4|.
TGTGCCAGCCGCCTTGGACAGACTAATGAAAAACTGTTTTTT
CASRLGQTNEKLFF
>TRBV3-1/TRBV3-2|.|TRBJ1-3|.
TGTGCCAGCAGCCAGGAGTCTGGAAACACCATATATTTT
CASSQESGNTIYF
>TRBV2|.|TRBJ2-1|.
TGTGCCAGCAGCGCCCAACTAGGTTTTGAGCAGTTCTTC
CASSAQLGFEQFF
>TRBV5-1|.|TRBJ2-1|.
TGCGCCAGCAGCTTGGTGCCGGGATCGGGGAGGGAGCAGTTCTTC
CASSLVPGSGREQFF
>TRBV9|.|TRBJ2-5|TRBD2
TGTGCCAGCAGCGTAGCGGGACTAGCGGGAGAGACCCAGTACTTC
CASSVAGLAGETQYF
>TRBV19|.|TRBJ1-4|.
TGTGCCAGTAGTACGAACAAAGCAACTAATGAAAAACTGTTTTTT
CASSTNKATNEKLFF
>TRBV6-6|.|TRBJ2-3|TRBD2
TGTGCCAGCAGTCAAAGACTAGCGGGAAAGAGTCGTGATACGCAGTATTTT
CASSQRLAGKSRDTQYF
>TRBV10-2|.|TRBJ1-3|.
TGCGCCAGCAGTGAATGGAGAGGGAGCTCTGGAAACACCATATATTTT
CASSEWRGSSGNTIYF
>TRBV2|.|TRBJ1-1|.
TGTGCCAGCAGAGACGGGGGTCGTTCGAACACTGAAGCTTTCTTT
CASRDGGRSNTEAFF
>TRBV11-3|once|TRBJ2-1|TRBD2
TGTGCCAGCAGCTCCGGGACTAGCGGATACAATGAGCAGTTCTTC
CASSSGTSGYNEQFF
>TRBV11-2|.|TRBJ2-1|TRBD2
TGTGCCAGCAGACTGAAGCCGGGACTAGCGGGAGGGAATGAGCAGTTCTTC
CASRLKPGLAGGNEQFF
>TRBV28|.|TRBJ2-2|TRBD1
TGTGCCAGCTACGACAGGGCGAACACCGGGGAGCTGTTTTTT
CASYDRANTGELFF
>TRBV28|.|TRBJ1-1|.
TGTGCCAGCAGTTTAGCGGCAGGGGTTGGCACTGAAGCTTTCTTT
CASSLAAGVGTEAFF
>TRBV9|.|TRBJ1-1|TRBD1
TGTGCCAGCAGCCCGCGGGACAGGGGGAGGGGCACTGAAGCTTTCTTT
CASSPRDRGRGTEAFF
>TRBV11-2|.|TRBJ1-2|TRBD1
TGTGCCAGCAGCCCCCCGAGGGGGACAGGGGCGAACTATGGCTACACCTTC
CASSPPRGTGANYGYTF
>TRBV5-1|.|TRBJ2-1|TRBD2
TGCGCCAGCAGCTTGGGACTAGCGGCCCCGGAGCAGTTCTTC
CASSLGLAAPEQFF
>TRBV5-1|.|TRBJ1-3|.
TGCGCCAGCAGCTCGGGGGGCTCTGGAAACACCATATATTTT
CASSSGGSGNTIYF
>TRBV3-1/TRBV3-2|.|TRBJ1-2|TRBD1
TGTGCCAGCAGCCACCGGGACAGGGTTTACTATGGCTACACCTTC
CASSHRDRVYYGYTF
>TRBV2|.|TRBJ2-2|TRBD1
TGTGCCAGCAGCGGGACAGGGCAAGGGGAGCTGTTTTTT
CASSGTGQGELFF
>TRBV2|.|TRBJ2-2|.
TGTGCCAGCAGGGCCGGGGTGACCGGGGAGCTGTTTTTT
CASRAGVTGELFF
>TRBV2|.|TRBJ2-7|TRBD1
TGTGCCAGCAGTGAGGGGACAGGGGTCGAGCAGTACTTC
CASSEGTGVEQYF
>TRBV24-1|.|TRBJ1-5|TRBD1
TGTGCCACCAGTGACACGGGACAGGGCCCCAATCAGCCCCAGCATTTT
CATSDTGQGPNQPQHF
>TRBV7-9|.|TRBJ2-3|.
TGTGCCAGCAGCTTGGGGCAGGGTGACACAGATACGCAGTATTTT
CASSLGQGDTDTQYF
>TRBV5-1|.|TRBJ2-5|TRBD2
TGCGCCAGCAGCTACACTAGCGGGAACCAAGAGACCCAGTACTTC
CASSYTSGNQETQYF
>TRBV6-5|.|TRBJ2-1|.
TGTGCCAGCAGCTCCCGGACACCCTACAATGAGCAGTTCTTC
CASSSRTPYNEQFF
>TRBV18|.|TRBJ2-2|.
TGTGCCAGCTTAACGGACTTGAACACCGGGGAGCTGTTTTTT
CASLTDLNTGELFF
>TRBV5-1|.|TRBJ2-3|TRBD1
TGCGCCAGCAGTTATGACCTAGGGGGCAGAGGAGATACGCAGTATTTT
CASSYDLGGRGDTQYF